The 8 T cell receptor beta chains presented below share a single source sample, sequenced in a study of cytomegalovirus exposure and HLA in healthy donors. The PCR ran on 60 Vbeta and 13 Jbeta primers. Assay: immunoSEQ multiplex PCR; the TCRdb copy retains only in-frame clones and omits some. The data show about 94,000 clones, with about 75% seen just once and about 6.6% held by the top ten. Sequencing input: PBMCs. These receptors came from a man aged 40-50 years in good health and CMV-seropositive.

This chain connects TRBV27 to TRBJ2-5; TRBD2 aligns across 11 bases. Germline loops: CDR1 MNHEY, CDR2 SMNVEV (reference sequence). This CDR3 has 17 residues. Trimming cost V 2 bases and J 7 bases; bases outside gene matches: 12. This CDR3 reads CASSLALAGGPAATQYF. Here the CDR3 DNA reads TGTGCCAGCAGTTTAGCCTTAGCGGGAGGGCCCGCCGCGACCCAGTACTTC.

Only a few counts were recorded for this clone. The V and J genes are TRBV28 and TRBJ2-7; 7 bases are shared with TRBD1. From germline, CDR1 is MDHEN and CDR2 SYDVKM. Trimming cost V 7 bases and J 3 bases; bases outside gene matches: 9. CDR3 length: 14 amino acids. Here the CDR3 reads CASTSPTGVYEQYF. For the CDR3, the DNA is TGTGCCAGCACCTCTCCAACAGGGGTCTACGAGCAGTACTTC.

V is TRBV27 and J is TRBJ1-3; D is undetermined. V lost 6 bases and J 4 bases, leaving 10 bases between the germline ends. Looked up from germline, CDR1 is MNHEY and CDR2 is SMNVEV (reference sequence). The CDR3 is 13 residues long. The CDR3 loop reads CASRESPGNTIYF. The CDR3 coding sequence is TGTGCCAGCAGAGAGTCGCCCGGAAACACCATATATTTT.

V usage is TRBV2 and J usage is TRBJ2-3; 12 nucleotides align to TRBD1. The J segment lost 6 bases and the V segment lost 10 bases, leaving 5 bases of the junction unmatched. The germline V gene encodes CDR1 SNHLY and CDR2 FYNNEI. The CDR3 runs 13 residues. Here the CDR3 DNA reads TGTGCCACCGGGACAGGGGGCGTTGATACGCAGTATTTT. Translated: CATGTGGVDTQYF. Variable domain in full (rest from reference TRBV2 and TRBJ2-3): EPEVTQTPSHQVTQMGQEVILRCVPISNHLYFYWYRQILGQKVEFLVSFYNNEISEKSEIFDDQFSVERPDGSNFTLKIRSTKLEDSAMYFCATGTGGVDTQYFGPGTRLTVL.

The gene calls are TRBV9 and TRBJ1-2; D not resolved. V was shortened by 4 bases and J by 4 bases, with 11 bases between the two germline ends. Germline values: CDR1 SGDLS, CDR2 YYNGEE. The CDR3 totals 13 residues. Here the CDR3 DNA reads TGTGCCAGCAGCCGCGGTCCTGCCTATGGCTACACCTTC. Its protein product is CASSRGPAYGYTF.

This clone was seen a handful of times. The chain employs TRBV6-5 and TRBJ1-1, with a weak D call TRBD1 (6 bases). The V end lost 0 bases, the J end lost 1 base, and 6 bases lay between the germline ends. The CDR3 loop spans 14 amino acids. Germline CDR1 and CDR2: MNHEY and SVGAGI. CDR3 residues: CASSYSTGNTEAFF. The CDR3 coding sequence is TGTGCCAGCAGTTACTCGACAGGGAACACTGAAGCTTTCTTT.

This clone was observed a single time. The rearrangement uses TRBV28 and TRBJ2-3; TRBD2 agrees at 9 bases. J gave up 2 bases and V 6 bases, and 6 bases lay outside the gene matches. Per the germline V gene, CDR1 is MDHEN and CDR2 is SYDVKM. This CDR3 contains 15 residues. Written as DNA, the CDR3 is TGTGCCAGCAGGGGACCTAGCGGGATCACAGATACGCAGTATTTT. The encoded protein is CASRGPSGITDTQYF.

This clone was picked up many times. The chain links TRBV10-3 to TRBJ1-1, with TRBD1 as a possible D gene (6 bases). Germline-derived CDR1 and CDR2 are ENHRY and SYGVKD. V shed 0 bases and J shed 4 bases, with 9 bases lying between them. The CDR3 is 14 residues long. In nucleotides, the CDR3 is TGTGCCATCAGTGAGTCCTCAGGGGTCACTGAAGCTTTCTTT. Translation: CAISESSGVTEAFF.